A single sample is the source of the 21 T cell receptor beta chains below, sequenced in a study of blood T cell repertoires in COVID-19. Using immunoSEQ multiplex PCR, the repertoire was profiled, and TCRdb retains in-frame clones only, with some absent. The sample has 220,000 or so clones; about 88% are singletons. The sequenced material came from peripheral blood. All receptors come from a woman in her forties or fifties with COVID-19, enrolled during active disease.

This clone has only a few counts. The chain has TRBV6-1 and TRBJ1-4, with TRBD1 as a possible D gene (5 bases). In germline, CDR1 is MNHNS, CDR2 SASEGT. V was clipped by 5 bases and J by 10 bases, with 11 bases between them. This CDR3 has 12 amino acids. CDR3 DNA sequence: TGTGCCAGCAGTCACCGACAGATAAAACTGTTTTTT. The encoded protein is CASSHRQIKLFF.

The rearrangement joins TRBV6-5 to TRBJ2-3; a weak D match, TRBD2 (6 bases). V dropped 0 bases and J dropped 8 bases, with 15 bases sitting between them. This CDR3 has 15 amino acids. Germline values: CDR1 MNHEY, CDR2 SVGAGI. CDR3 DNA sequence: TGTGCCAGCAGTTACTCGAGAGGGACTGGGGTTACGCAGTATTTT. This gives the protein CASSYSRGTGVTQYF.

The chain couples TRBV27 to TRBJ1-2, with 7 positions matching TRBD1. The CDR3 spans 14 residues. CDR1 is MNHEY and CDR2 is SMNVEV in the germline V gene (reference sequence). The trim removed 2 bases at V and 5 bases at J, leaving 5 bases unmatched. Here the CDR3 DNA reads TGTGCCAGCAGTTTAATCGGGACAGCATATGGCTACACCTTC. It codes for CASSLIGTAYGYTF.

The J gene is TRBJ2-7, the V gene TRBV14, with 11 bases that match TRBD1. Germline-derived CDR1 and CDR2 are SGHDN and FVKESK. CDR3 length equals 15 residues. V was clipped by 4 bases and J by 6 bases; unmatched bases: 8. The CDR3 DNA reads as TGTGCCAGCAGCCTACGGACAGGGGGCGCCTCCGAGCAGTACTTC. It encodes CASSLRTGGASEQYF.

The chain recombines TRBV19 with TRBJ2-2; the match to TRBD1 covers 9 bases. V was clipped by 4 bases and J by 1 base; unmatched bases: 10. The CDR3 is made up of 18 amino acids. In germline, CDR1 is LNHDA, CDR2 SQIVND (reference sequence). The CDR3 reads CASSRGQGWIENTGELFF. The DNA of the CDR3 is TGTGCCAGTAGTAGGGGACAGGGTTGGATTGAGAACACCGGGGAGCTGTTTTTT.

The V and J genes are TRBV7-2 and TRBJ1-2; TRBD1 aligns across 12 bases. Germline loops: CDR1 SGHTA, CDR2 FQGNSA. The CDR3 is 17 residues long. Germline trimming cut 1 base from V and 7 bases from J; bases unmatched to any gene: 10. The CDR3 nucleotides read TGTGCCAGCAGCTTAGGAGGGCGGGACAGGGGGCCTAGTGGCTACACCTTC. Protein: CASSLGGRDRGPSGYTF.

CDR3 in DNA: TGTGCCTGGAGTGCCGCGGGGGGCTGGCTCAGTGAGCAGTTCTTC. Encoded protein: CAWSAAGGWLSEQFF. The chain recombines TRBV30 with TRBJ2-1; 8 nucleotides line up with TRBD2. The CDR3 has 15 residues. Per the germline V gene, CDR1 is GTSNPN and CDR2 is SVGIG (reference sequence). V shed 1 base, J shed 9 bases, and the junction held 11 bases outside the gene matches.

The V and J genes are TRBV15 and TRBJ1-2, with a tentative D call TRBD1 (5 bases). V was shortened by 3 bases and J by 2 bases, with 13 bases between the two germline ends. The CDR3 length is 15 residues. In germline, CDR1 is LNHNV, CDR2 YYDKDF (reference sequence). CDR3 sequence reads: CATSSSRVGNYGYTF. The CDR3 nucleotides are TGTGCCACCAGCAGTTCCAGGGTAGGGAACTATGGCTACACCTTC.

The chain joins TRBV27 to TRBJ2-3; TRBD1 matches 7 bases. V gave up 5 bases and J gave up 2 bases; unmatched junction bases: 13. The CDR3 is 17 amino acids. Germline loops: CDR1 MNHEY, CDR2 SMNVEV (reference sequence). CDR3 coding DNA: TGTGCCAGCAGTGAATCACAGGGGCTACAATACACAGATACGCAGTATTTT. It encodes CASSESQGLQYTDTQYF.

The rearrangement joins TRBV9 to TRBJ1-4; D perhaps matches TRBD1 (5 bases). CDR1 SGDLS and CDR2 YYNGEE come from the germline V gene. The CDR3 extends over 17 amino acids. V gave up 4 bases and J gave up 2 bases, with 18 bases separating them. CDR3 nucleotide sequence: TGTGCCAGCAGCCCCCTCGGGGGGAGGGGTACTAATGAAAAACTGTTTTTT. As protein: CASSPLGGRGTNEKLFF.

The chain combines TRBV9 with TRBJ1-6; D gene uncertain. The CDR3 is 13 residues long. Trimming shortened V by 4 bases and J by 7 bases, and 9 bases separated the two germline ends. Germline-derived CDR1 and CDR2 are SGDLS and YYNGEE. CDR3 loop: CASSLSRNSPLHF. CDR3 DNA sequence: TGTGCCAGCAGCCTATCCCGGAATTCACCCCTCCACTTT.

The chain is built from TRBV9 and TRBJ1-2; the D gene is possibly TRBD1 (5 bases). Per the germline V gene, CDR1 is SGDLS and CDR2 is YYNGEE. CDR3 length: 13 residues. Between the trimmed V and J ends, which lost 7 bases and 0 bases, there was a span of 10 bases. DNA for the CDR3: TGTGCCAGCGCGGCAGGGACTAACTATGGCTACACCTTC. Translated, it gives CASAAGTNYGYTF.

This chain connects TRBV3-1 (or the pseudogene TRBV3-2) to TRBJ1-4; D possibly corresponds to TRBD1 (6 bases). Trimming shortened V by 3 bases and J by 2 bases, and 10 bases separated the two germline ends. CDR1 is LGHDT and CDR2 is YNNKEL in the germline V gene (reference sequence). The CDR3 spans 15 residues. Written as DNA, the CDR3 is TGTGCCAGCAGCCACGGACAGATCACTAATGAAAAACTGTTTTTT. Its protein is CASSHGQITNEKLFF.

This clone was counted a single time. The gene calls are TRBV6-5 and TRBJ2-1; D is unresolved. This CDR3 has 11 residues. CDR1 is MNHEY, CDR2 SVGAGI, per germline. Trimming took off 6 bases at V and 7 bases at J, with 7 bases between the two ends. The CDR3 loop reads CASRERNEQFF. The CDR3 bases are TGTGCCAGCAGGGAGAGGAATGAGCAGTTCTTC.

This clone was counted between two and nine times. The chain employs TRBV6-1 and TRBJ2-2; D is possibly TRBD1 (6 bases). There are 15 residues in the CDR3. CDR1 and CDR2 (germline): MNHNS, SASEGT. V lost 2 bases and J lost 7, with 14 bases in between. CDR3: CASSEQGIQGGELFF. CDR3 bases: TGTGCCAGCAGTGAACAGGGGATACAGGGCGGGGAGCTGTTTTTT.

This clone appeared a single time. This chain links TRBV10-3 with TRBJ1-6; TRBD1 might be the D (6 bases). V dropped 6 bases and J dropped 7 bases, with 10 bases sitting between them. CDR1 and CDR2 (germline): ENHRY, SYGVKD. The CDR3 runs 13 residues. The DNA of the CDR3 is TGTGCCATCAGCTCTGGACAGAATTCACCCCTCCACTTT. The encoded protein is CAISSGQNSPLHF.

CDR3 bases: TGTGCCAGTAGTAACTACAGGAGCTCCTACAATGAGCAGTTCTTC. The encoded protein is CASSNYRSSYNEQFF. This rearrangement joins TRBV19 to TRBJ2-1, with a tentative D call TRBD1 (5 bases). Trimming pared 4 bases from V and 0 bases from J, leaving 10 bases between. This CDR3 comprises 15 residues. Per germline, CDR1 LNHDA and CDR2 SQIVND (reference sequence).

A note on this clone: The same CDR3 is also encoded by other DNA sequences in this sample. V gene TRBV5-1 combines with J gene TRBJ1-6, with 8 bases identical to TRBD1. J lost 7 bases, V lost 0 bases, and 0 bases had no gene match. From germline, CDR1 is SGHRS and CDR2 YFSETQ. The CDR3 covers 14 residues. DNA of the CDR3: TGCGCCAGCAGCTTGGGACAGGGGAATTCACCCCTCCACTTT. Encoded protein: CASSLGQGNSPLHF.

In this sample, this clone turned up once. CDR3 sequence reads: CASGSSYSNQPQHF. The CDR3 region has the DNA TGTGCTAGTGGTTCTTCGTATAGCAATCAGCCCCAGCATTTT. V usage is TRBV12-5 and J usage is TRBJ1-5; D remains unclear. The CDR3 has 14 residues. The V gene lost 4 bases and the J gene lost 0 bases, with 7 bases spanning the gap. The germline CDR1 and CDR2 sequences are LGHNT and FRNRAP.

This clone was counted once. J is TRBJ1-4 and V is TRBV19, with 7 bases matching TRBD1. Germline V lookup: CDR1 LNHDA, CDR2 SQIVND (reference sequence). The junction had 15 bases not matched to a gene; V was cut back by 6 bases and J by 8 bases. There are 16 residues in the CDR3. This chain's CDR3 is CASRTYPGQFHEKLFF. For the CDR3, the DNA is TGTGCCAGTAGGACTTATCCGGGACAGTTTCACGAAAAACTGTTTTTT.

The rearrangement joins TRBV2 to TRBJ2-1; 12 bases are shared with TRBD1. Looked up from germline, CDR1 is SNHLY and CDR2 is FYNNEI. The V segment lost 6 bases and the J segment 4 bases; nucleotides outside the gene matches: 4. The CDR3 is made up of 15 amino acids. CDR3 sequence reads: CASRGQGARYNEQFF. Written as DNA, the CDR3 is TGTGCCAGCAGGGGACAGGGGGCAAGGTACAATGAGCAGTTCTTC.